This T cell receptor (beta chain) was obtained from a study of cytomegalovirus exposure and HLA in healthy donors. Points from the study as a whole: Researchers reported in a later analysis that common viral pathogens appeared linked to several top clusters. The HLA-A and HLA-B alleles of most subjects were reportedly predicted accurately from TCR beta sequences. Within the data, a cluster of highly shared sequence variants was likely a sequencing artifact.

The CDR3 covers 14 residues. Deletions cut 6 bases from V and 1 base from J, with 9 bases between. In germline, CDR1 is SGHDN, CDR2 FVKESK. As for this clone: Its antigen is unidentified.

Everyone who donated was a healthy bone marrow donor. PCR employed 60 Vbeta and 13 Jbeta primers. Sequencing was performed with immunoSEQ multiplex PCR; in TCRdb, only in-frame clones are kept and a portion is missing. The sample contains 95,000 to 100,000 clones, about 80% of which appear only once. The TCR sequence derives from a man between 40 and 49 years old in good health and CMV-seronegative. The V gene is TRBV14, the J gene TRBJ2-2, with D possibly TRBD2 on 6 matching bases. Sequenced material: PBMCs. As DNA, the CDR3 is TGTGCCAGCAGGGAGGGGTTGAACACCGGGGAGCTGTTTTTT. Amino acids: CASREGLNTGELFF.